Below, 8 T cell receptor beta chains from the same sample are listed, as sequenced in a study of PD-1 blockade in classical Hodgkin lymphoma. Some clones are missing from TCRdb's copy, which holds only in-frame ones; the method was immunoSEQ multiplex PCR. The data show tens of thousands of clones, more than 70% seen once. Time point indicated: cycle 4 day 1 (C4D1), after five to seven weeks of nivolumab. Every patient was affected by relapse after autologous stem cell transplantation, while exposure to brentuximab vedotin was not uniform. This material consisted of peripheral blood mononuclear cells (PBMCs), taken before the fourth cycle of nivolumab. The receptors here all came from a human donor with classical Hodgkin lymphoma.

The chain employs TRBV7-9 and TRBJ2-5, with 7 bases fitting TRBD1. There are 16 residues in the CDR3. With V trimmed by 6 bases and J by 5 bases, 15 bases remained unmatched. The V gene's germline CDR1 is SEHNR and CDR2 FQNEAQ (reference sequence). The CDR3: CASSLTTGIGRETQYF. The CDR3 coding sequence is TGTGCCAGCAGTCTAACGACAGGGATTGGAAGGGAGACCCAGTACTTC.

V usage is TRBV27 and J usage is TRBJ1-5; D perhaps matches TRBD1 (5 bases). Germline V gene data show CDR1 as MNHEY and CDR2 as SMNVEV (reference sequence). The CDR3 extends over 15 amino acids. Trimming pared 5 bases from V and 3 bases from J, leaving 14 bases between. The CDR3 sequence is CASSPSPGFNQPQHF. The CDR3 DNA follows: TGTGCCAGCAGTCCATCTCCAGGGTTCAATCAGCCCCAGCATTTT.

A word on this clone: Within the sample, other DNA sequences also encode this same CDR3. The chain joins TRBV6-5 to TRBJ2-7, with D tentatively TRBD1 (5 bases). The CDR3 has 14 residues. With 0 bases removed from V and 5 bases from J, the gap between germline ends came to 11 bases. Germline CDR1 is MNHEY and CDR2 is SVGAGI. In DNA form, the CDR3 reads TGTGCCAGCAGTTACTCGGCAGGGCGTGACGAGCAGTACTTC. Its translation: CASSYSAGRDEQYF.

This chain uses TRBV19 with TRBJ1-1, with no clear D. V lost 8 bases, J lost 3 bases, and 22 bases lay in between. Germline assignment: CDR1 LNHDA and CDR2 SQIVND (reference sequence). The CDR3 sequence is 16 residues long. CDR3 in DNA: TGTGCCAGTTCTATCTCATACGACCCTGGGGACACTGAAGCTTTCTTT. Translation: CASSISYDPGDTEAFF.

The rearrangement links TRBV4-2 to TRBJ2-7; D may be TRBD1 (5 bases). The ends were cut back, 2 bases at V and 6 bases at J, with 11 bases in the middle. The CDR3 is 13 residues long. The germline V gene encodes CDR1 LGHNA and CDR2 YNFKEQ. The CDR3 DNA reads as TGTGCCAGCAGCCAACTACAGGAAGGCGAGCAGTACTTC. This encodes CASSQLQEGEQYF.

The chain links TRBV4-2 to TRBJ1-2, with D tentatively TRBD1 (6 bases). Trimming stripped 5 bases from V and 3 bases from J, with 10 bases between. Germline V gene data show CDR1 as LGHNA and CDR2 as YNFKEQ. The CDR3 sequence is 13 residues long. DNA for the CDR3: TGTGCCAGCAGCAGAGGGGGTCACTATGGCTACACCTTC. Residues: CASSRGGHYGYTF.

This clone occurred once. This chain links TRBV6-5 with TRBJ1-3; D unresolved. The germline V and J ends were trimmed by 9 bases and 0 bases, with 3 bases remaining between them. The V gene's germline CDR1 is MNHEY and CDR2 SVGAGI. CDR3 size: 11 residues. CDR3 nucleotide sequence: TGTGCCAGTTTCTCTGGAAACACCATATATTTT. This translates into CASFSGNTIYF.

The CDR3 coding sequence is TGTGCCAGCAGTTCTAGCGGGGTATACAATGAGCAGTTCTTC. It specifies CASSSSGVYNEQFF. The rearrangement links TRBV6-4 to TRBJ2-1, with 9 bases that match TRBD2. CDR1 MRHNA and CDR2 SNTAGT come from the germline V gene. V lost 5 bases to trimming and J lost 4 bases; unmatched junction nucleotides: 3. The CDR3 covers 14 residues.